What follows are 18 T cell receptor beta chains derived from one specimen sequenced in a study of cytomegalovirus exposure and HLA in healthy donors. Measured with immunoSEQ multiplex PCR; TCRdb has only the in-frame clones, and not every one. Among some 170,000 clones listed, about 89% were seen once. What was sequenced was PBMCs. The source is a man younger than 30 in good health and CMV-seropositive.

The V call is TRBV7-3, the J call TRBJ2-2, with D perhaps matching TRBD1 (5 bases). Germline V gene data show CDR1 as SGHTA and CDR2 as FQGTGA. With 3 bases removed from V and 1 base from J, the gap between germline ends came to 9 bases. The CDR3 contains 15 residues. DNA of the CDR3: TGTGCCAGCAGCTTGGCCAGGGAGAACACCGGGGAGCTGTTTTTT. Its translation is CASSLARENTGELFF.

The J gene is TRBJ1-1, the V gene TRBV20-1; D is unresolved. V lost 6 bases, J lost 3 bases, and 8 bases lay in between. This CDR3 is built from 11 residues. The V gene's germline CDR1 is DFQATT and CDR2 SNEGSKA (reference sequence). CDR3 nucleotide sequence: TGCAGTGCACAGAGCCACACTGAAGCTTTCTTT. As protein: CSAQSHTEAFF.

The chain employs TRBV4-2 and TRBJ2-1; 14 bases match TRBD2. This CDR3 has 17 residues. V lost 4 bases to trimming and J lost 4 bases; unmatched junction nucleotides: 6. Per germline, CDR1 LGHNA and CDR2 YNFKEQ. The CDR3 DNA reads as TGTGCCAGCAGCCCGCGGACTAGCGGGAGGCGTTACAATGAGCAGTTCTTC. Translation: CASSPRTSGRRYNEQFF.

The genes are TRBV29-1 and TRBJ1-5; no clear D gene. Trimming removed 4 bases from V and 3 bases from J, with 7 bases in between. CDR1 is SQVTM, CDR2 ANQGSEA, per germline. The CDR3 is made up of 12 amino acids. CDR3 sequence: CSVGEVNQPQHF. The DNA of the CDR3 is TGCAGCGTTGGGGAGGTCAATCAGCCCCAGCATTTT.

This CDR3 is CASSDTTRIDTQYF. CDR3 DNA: TGCGCCAGCAGTGACACAACTAGAATTGATACGCAGTATTTT. The chain carries TRBV10-1 and TRBJ2-3; possible D gene TRBD2, 5 bases. V shed 3 bases and J shed 6 bases, with 13 bases lying between them. CDR3 length: 14 residues. In germline, CDR1 is WNHNN, CDR2 SYGVQD (reference sequence).

The J gene is TRBJ2-1, the V gene TRBV7-2, with 10 bases that match TRBD2. Trimming removed 4 bases from V and 6 bases from J; junction bases left unmatched: 9. This CDR3 spans 16 amino acids. The V gene's germline CDR1 is SGHTA and CDR2 FQGNSA. Written as DNA, the CDR3 is TGTGCCAGCAGCTCTTCTAGTAGCGGGGGGTCCAATGAGCAGTTCTTC. It yields the protein CASSSSSSGGSNEQFF.

J is TRBJ2-3 and V is TRBV2; D is possibly TRBD2 (6 bases). There are 16 residues in the CDR3. Trimming stripped 4 bases from V and 0 bases from J, with 14 bases between. CDR1 is SNHLY, CDR2 FYNNEI, per germline. The CDR3 sequence: CASSASTSRSTDTQYF. As DNA, the CDR3 is TGTGCCAGCAGTGCCTCGACTAGTCGTAGCACAGATACGCAGTATTTT.

This clone was detected a few times. V gene TRBV4-2 combines with J gene TRBJ1-2; D possibly corresponds to TRBD1 (5 bases). CDR1 LGHNA and CDR2 YNFKEQ come from the germline V gene. This CDR3 contains 13 residues. V dropped 4 bases and J dropped 6 bases, with 12 bases sitting between them. The CDR3 spells CASSPTERHGYTF. DNA of the CDR3: TGTGCCAGCAGCCCGACAGAAAGACATGGCTACACCTTC.

The CDR3: CAIKGGVGTEAFF. The CDR3 region has the DNA TGTGCCATAAAAGGGGGCGTGGGAACTGAAGCTTTCTTT. This chain connects TRBV2 to TRBJ1-1; 7 bases are a match to TRBD1. The CDR3 is 13 amino acids. Germline V gene lookup returns CDR1 SNHLY and CDR2 FYNNEI. After removal of 10 bases from V and 5 bases from J, the junction contained 10 bases not matched to a gene.

This chain links TRBV28 with TRBJ2-7; a possible D gene is TRBD2 (6 bases). The CDR3 sequence is 14 residues long. Trimming took off 6 bases at V and 2 bases at J, with 14 bases between the two ends. Germline V gene data show CDR1 as MDHEN and CDR2 as SYDVKM. The CDR3 loop is CASSPRENPYEQYF. Written as DNA, the CDR3 is TGTGCCAGCAGCCCCCGGGAGAACCCCTACGAGCAGTACTTC. The full variable domain, its missing parts supplied by reference TRBV28 and TRBJ2-7, is DVKVTQSSRYLVKRTGEKVFLECVQDMDHENMFWYRQDPGLGLRLIYFSYDVKMKEKGDIPEGYSVSREKKERFSLILESASTNQTSMYLCASSPRENPYEQYFGPGTRLTVT.

V usage is TRBV4-3 and J usage is TRBJ2-7; tentatively, D is TRBD2 (7 bases). Germline V gene data show CDR1 as LGHNA and CDR2 as YSLEER. Trimming left V 1 base short and J 2 bases short, with 12 bases between. The CDR3 runs 15 residues. CDR3 DNA sequence: TGCGCCAGCAGCCAAGGGAGGGGGGGAACCTACGAGCAGTACTTC. Amino acids: CASSQGRGGTYEQYF.

This clone has ten or more counts. The rearrangement links TRBV6-4 to TRBJ2-1; D gene unclear. The length of the CDR3 is 16 residues. Germline loops: CDR1 MRHNA, CDR2 SNTAGT. Between the trimmed V and J ends, which lost 5 bases and 0 bases, there was a span of 14 bases. This CDR3 reads CASSPLSDASYNEQFF. CDR3 coding DNA: TGTGCCAGCAGTCCCTTAAGCGACGCCTCCTACAATGAGCAGTTCTTC.

The chain couples TRBV7-6 to TRBJ1-1; TRBD1 matches at 9 bases. This CDR3 has 16 residues. V was clipped by 5 bases and J by 4 bases; unmatched bases: 11. The germline V gene has CDR1 SGHVS and CDR2 FNYEAQ. The CDR3 loop reads CASSTPLDRGGTEAFF. The DNA for the CDR3 is TGTGCCAGCAGCACGCCTTTGGACAGGGGAGGCACTGAAGCTTTCTTT. The complete variable domain, with remaining parts taken from reference TRBV7-6 and TRBJ1-1, reads GAGVSQSPRYKVTKRGQDVALRCDPISGHVSLYWYRQALGQGPEFLTYFNYEAQQDKSGLPNDRFSAERPEGSISTLTIQRTEQRDSAMYRCASSTPLDRGGTEAFFGQGTRLTVV.

The rearrangement joins TRBV4-2 to TRBJ2-1, with D possibly matching TRBD2 (7 bases). Per germline, CDR1 LGHNA and CDR2 YNFKEQ. This CDR3 has 12 amino acids. Trimming took 5 bases from V and 10 from J, leaving 12 bases between them. DNA of the CDR3: TGTGCCAGCAGCTTCGGGGGGCACGAGCAGTTCTTC. Residues: CASSFGGHEQFF.

The rearrangement uses TRBV28 and TRBJ2-2, with D possibly being TRBD1 (7 bases). Per germline, CDR1 MDHEN and CDR2 SYDVKM. The germline V and J ends were trimmed by 8 bases and 1 base, with 11 bases remaining between them. The CDR3 runs 14 residues. The CDR3 loop is CASCQGGNTGELFF. The CDR3 coding sequence is TGTGCCAGCTGTCAGGGGGGGAACACCGGGGAGCTGTTTTTT.

This clone was observed at least ten times. The chain recombines TRBV6-6 with TRBJ1-2, with D hard to call. This CDR3 spans 13 amino acids. The V gene's germline CDR1 is MNHNY and CDR2 SVGAGI (reference sequence). V lost 5 bases and J lost 8, with 15 bases in between. The CDR3 spells CASSMEKVRGYTF. DNA of the CDR3: TGTGCCAGCAGTATGGAAAAAGTGAGGGGCTACACCTTC.

The chain recombines TRBV4-2 with TRBJ1-1; D uncertain. There are 13 residues in the CDR3. Germline-derived CDR1 and CDR2 are LGHNA and YNFKEQ. The V gene lost 1 base and the J gene lost 1 base, with 4 bases spanning the gap. The CDR3, as DNA: TGTGCCAGCAGCCAAGGACAGAACACTGAAGCTTTCTTT. It specifies CASSQGQNTEAFF.

CDR3: CASSPVTGGDEKLFF. The CDR3 DNA sequence: TGCGCCAGCAGCCCCGTGACAGGGGGCGATGAAAAACTGTTTTTT. The chain recombines TRBV5-1 with TRBJ1-4; TRBD1 agrees at 10 bases. J gave up 6 bases and V 4 bases, and 6 bases lay outside the gene matches. Germline V gene data show CDR1 as SGHRS and CDR2 as YFSETQ. The CDR3 sequence is 15 residues long.